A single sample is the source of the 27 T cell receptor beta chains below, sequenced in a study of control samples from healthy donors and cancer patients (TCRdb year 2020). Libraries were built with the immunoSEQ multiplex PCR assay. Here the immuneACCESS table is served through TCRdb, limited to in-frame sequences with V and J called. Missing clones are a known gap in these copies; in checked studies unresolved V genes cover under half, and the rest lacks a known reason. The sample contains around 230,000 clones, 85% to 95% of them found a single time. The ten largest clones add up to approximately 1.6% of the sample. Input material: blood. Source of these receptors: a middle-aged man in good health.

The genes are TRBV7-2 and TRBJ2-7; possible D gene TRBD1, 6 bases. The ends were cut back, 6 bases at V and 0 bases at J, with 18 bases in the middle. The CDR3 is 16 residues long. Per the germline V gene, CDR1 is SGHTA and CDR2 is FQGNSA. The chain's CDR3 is CASSSDRSRSSYEQYF. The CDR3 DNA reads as TGTGCCAGCAGTTCCGACAGGTCGAGGTCCTCCTACGAGCAGTACTTC.

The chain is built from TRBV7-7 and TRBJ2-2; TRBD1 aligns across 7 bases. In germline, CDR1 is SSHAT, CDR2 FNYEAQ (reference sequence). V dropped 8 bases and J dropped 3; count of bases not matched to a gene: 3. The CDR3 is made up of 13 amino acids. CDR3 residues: CASATGDTGELFF. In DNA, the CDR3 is TGTGCCAGCGCAACAGGGGACACCGGGGAGCTGTTTTTT.

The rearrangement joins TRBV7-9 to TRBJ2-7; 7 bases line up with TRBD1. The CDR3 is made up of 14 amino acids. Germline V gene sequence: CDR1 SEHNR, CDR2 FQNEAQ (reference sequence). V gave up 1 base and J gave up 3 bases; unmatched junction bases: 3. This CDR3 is CASSLVGGGYEQYF. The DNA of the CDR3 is TGTGCCAGCAGCTTAGTAGGGGGCGGCTACGAGCAGTACTTC.

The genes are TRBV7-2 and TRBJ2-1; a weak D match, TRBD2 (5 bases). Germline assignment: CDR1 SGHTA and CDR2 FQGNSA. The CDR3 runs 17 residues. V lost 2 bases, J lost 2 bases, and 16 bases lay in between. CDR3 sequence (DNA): TGTGCCAGCAGCTTAACTACTCTTGAGGGCCCCTACAATGAGCAGTTCTTC. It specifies CASSLTTLEGPYNEQFF. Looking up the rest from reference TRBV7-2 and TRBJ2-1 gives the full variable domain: GAGVSQSPSNKVTEKGKDVELRCDPISGHTALYWYRQSLGQGLEFLIYFQGNSAPDKSGLPSDRFSAERTGGSVSTLTIQRTQQEDSAVYLCASSLTTLEGPYNEQFFGPGTRLTVL.

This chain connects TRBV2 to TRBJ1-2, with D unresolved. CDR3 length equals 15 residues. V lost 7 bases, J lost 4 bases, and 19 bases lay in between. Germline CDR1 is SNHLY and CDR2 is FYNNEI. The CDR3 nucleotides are TGTGCCAGCACCTCTGCAAAGGGTGGTTCCTATGGCTACACCTTC. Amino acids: CASTSAKGGSYGYTF.

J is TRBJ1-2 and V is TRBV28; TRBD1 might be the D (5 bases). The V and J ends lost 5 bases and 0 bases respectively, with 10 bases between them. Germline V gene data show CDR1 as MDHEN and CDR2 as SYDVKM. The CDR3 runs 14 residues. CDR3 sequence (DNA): TGTGCCAGCAGTGAGGGGATTACTAACTATGGCTACACCTTC. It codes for CASSEGITNYGYTF.

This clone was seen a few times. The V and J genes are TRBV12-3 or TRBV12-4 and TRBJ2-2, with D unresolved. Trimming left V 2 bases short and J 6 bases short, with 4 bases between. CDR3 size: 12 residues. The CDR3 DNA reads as TGTGCCAGCAGTTTAACAGCCGGGGAGCTGTTTTTT. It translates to CASSLTAGELFF.

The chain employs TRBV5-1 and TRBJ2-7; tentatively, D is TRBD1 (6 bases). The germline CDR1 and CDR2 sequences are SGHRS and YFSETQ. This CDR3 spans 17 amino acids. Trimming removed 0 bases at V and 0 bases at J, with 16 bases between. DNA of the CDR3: TGCGCCAGCAGCTTGGGGGTTTCCAGGGGTGCCTCCTACGAGCAGTACGTC. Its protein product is CASSLGVSRGASYEQYV.

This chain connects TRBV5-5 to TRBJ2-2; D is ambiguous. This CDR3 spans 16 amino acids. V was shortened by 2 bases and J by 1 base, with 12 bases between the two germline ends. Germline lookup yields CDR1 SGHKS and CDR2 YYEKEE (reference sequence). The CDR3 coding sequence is TGTGCCAGCAGCTTCTCCGGGTGGTTGAACACCGGGGAGCTGTTTTTT. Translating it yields CASSFSGWLNTGELFF.

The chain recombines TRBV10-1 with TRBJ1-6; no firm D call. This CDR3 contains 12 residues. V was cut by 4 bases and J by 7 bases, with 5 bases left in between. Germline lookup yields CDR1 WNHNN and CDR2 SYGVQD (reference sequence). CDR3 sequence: CASSARNSPLHF. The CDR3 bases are TGCGCCAGCAGTGCACGGAATTCACCCCTCCACTTT.

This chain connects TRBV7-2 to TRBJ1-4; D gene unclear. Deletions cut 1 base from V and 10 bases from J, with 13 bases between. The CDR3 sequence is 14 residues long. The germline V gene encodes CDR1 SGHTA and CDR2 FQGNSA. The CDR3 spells CASSLVHVSGKLFF. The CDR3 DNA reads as TGTGCCAGCAGCTTAGTTCACGTTTCAGGAAAACTGTTTTTT.

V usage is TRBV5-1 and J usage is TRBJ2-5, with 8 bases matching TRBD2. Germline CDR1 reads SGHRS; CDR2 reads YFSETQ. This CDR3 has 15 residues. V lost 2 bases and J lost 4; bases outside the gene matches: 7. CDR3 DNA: TGCGCCAGCAGCTTTTTCGCGGGGGGAGGAGAGACCCAGTACTTC. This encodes CASSFFAGGGETQYF.

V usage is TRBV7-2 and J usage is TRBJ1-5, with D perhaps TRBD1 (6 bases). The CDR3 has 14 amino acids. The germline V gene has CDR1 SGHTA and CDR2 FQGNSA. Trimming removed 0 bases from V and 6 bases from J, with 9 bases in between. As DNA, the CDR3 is TGTGCCAGCAGCTTAGCGCAGGGGACTCAGCCCCAGCATTTT. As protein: CASSLAQGTQPQHF.

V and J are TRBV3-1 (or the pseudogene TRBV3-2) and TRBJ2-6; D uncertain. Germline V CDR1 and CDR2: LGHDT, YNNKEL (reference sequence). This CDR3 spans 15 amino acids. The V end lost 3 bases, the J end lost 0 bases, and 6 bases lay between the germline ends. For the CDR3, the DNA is TGTGCCAGCAGCCATGGGAACTCTGGGGCCAACGTCCTGACTTTC. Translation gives CASSHGNSGANVLTF.

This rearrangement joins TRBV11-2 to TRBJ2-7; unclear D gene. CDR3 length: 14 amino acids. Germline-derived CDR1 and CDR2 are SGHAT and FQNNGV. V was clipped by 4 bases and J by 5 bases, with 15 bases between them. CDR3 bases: TGTGCCAGCAGCTCATATCTGGATTCCGACGAGCAGTACGTC. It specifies CASSSYLDSDEQYV.

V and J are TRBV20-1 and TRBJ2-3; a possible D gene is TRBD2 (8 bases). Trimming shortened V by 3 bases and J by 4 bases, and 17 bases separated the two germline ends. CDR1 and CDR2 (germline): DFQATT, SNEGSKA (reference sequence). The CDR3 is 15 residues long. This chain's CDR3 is CSASLREGAADTQYF. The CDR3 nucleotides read TGCAGTGCTAGTCTTCGGGAGGGGGCAGCAGATACGCAGTATTTT.

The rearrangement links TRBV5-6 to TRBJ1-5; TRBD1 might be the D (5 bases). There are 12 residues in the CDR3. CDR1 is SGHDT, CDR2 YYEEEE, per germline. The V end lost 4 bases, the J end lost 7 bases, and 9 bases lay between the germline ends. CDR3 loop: CASSQGGQPQHF. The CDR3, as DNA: TGTGCCAGCAGCCAGGGAGGGCAGCCCCAGCATTTT.

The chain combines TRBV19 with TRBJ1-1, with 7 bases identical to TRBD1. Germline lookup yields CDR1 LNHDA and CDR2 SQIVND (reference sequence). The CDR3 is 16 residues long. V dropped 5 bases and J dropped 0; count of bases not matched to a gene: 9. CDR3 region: CASSPRGGGLNTEAFF. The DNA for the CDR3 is TGTGCCAGTAGTCCCCGGGGAGGGGGCTTGAACACTGAAGCTTTCTTT.

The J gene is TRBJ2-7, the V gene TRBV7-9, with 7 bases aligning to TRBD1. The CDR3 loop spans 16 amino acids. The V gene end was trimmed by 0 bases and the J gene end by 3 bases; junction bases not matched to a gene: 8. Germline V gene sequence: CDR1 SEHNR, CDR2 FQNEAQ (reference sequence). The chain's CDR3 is CASSLARRQGHYEQYF. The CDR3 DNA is TGTGCCAGCAGCTTAGCGAGGCGACAGGGACACTACGAGCAGTACTTC.

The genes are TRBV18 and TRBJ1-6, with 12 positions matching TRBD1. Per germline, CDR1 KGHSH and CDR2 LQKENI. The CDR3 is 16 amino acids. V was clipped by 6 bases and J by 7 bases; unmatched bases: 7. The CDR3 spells CASSPGTGGGNSPLHF. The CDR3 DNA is TGTGCCAGCTCGCCCGGGACAGGGGGCGGCAATTCACCCCTCCACTTT.

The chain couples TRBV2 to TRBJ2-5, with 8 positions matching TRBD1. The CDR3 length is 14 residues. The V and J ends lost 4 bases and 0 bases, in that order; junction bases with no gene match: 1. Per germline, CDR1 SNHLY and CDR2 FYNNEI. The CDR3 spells CASSGQGYQETQYF. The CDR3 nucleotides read TGTGCCAGCAGTGGACAGGGGTACCAAGAGACCCAGTACTTC.

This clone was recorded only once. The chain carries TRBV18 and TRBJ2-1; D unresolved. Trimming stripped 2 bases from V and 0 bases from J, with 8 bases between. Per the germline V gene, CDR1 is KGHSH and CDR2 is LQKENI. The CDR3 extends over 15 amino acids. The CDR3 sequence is CASSPVISSYNEQFF. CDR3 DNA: TGTGCCAGCTCACCAGTGATTAGCTCCTACAATGAGCAGTTCTTC.

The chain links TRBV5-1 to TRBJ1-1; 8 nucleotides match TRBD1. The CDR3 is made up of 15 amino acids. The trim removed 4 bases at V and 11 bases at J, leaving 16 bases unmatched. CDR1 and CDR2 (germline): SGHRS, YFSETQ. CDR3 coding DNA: TGCGCCAGCAGCCCCCGGACAGGGCCCGGAGGAAGCGCTTTCTTT. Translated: CASSPRTGPGGSAFF.

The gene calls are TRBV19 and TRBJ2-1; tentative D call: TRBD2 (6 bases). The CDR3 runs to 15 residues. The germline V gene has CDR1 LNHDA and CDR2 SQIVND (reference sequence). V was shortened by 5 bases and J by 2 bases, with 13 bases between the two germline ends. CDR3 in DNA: TGTGCCAGTAGTCCGCGGGGCTATGCCTACAATGAGCAGTTCTTC. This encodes CASSPRGYAYNEQFF.

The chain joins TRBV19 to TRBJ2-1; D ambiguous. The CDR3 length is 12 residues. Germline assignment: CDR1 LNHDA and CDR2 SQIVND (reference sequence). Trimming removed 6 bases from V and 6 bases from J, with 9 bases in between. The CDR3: CASRGFSNEQFF. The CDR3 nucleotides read TGTGCCAGTAGGGGTTTTTCCAATGAGCAGTTCTTC.

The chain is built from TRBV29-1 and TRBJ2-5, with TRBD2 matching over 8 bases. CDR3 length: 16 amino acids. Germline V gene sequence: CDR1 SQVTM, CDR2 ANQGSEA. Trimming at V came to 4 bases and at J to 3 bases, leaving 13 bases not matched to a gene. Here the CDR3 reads CSVGGVAGNIKETQYF. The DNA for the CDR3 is TGCAGCGTTGGGGGAGTAGCGGGGAATATAAAAGAGACCCAGTACTTC.

The CDR3 DNA is TGCGCCAGCAGCCAGGAAGGGCAGGCTCGGGGACATCAGCCCCAGCATTTT. Its protein is CASSQEGQARGHQPQHF. The chain recombines TRBV4-1 with TRBJ1-5; D may be TRBD1 (5 bases). Germline lookup yields CDR1 MGHRA and CDR2 YSYEKL. The CDR3 contains 17 residues. Between the trimmed V and J ends, which lost 3 bases and 5 bases, there was a span of 20 bases.